This entry is about one TCR beta chain. As yet, its antigen is unknown. The source of the sample is a study of T cell repertoires in cytomegalovirus infection. Study summary: The authors relied on CMV epitopes, both recently identified HLA-C-restricted and well-studied HLA-B-restricted. Public TCR beta signature analysis indicated the presence of both CMV infection and matching HLA type.

TCRdb reprocessed the reads via MiXCR and lists one record per CDR3 protein. The table records approximately 350,000 distinct CDR3 sequences, nearly 35% of them present only once. Germline V gives CDR1 MNHNS, CDR2 SASEGT. The CDR3 is 16 residues long. Losses at the gene ends were 6 bases for V and 4 bases for J; bases not matched to a gene: 5. Sequencing used cultured PBMCs, obtained from culture after CMV antigen stimulation. The chain carries TRBV6-1 and TRBJ2-3, with TRBD2 identical over 15 bases. The TCR sequence derives from a human donor in good health (CMV status not recorded). Some clones in this sample may be carry-over from other donors' samples. Here the CDR3 reads CASRIGLAGGADTQYF. DNA for the CDR3: TGTGCCAGCAGGATAGGACTAGCGGGAGGGGCAGATACGCAGTATTTT.